The 7 T cell receptor beta chains listed next were all sequenced from one sample in a study of cytotoxic CD8 clonotypes in ibrutinib-treated CLL. TCRdb keeps only in-frame clones here, not all; method: immunoSEQ multiplex PCR. The data contain hundreds of thousands of clones, more than 65% of them singletons. The sequencing here drew on PBMCs, taken before ibrutinib treatment. These receptors were taken from a human donor with chronic lymphocytic leukemia.

The CDR3 here is CASSPDGSSYNEQFF. CDR3 DNA sequence: TGTGCCAGCAGCCCAGACGGGAGCTCCTACAATGAGCAGTTCTTC. V gene TRBV5-4 combines with J gene TRBJ2-1, with TRBD2 as a possible D gene (6 bases). Germline V CDR1 and CDR2: SGHNT, YYREEE (reference sequence). Trimming cost V 4 bases and J 0 bases, with 11 bases left between them. The CDR3 loop spans 15 amino acids.

This chain uses TRBV11-1 with TRBJ2-7; TRBD2 matches 11 bases. Germline CDR1 reads SGHAT; CDR2 reads FQDESV (reference sequence). The junction had 16 bases not matched to a gene; V was cut back by 0 bases and J by 12 bases. This CDR3 has 17 amino acids. CDR3 bases: TGTGCCAGCAGCTTAGCCCCGACAGGGACTAGCGGTTTCCTCATGTACTTC. Amino acid sequence: CASSLAPTGTSGFLMYF.

J is TRBJ2-5 and V is TRBV6-5, with TRBD2 as a possible D gene (5 bases). Germline-derived CDR1 and CDR2 are MNHEY and SVGAGI. The CDR3 totals 11 residues. V was pared by 2 bases and J by 7 bases, with 5 bases between. This chain's CDR3 is CASSYGGTQYF. The DNA of the CDR3 is TGTGCCAGCAGTTACGGAGGGACCCAGTACTTC.

The chain combines TRBV7-2 with TRBJ2-7, with 8 bases aligning to TRBD2. Unmatched junction bases numbered 10, after V lost 1 base and J lost 5 bases. Germline loops: CDR1 SGHTA, CDR2 FQGNSA. This CDR3 contains 16 residues. CDR3 in amino acids: CASSLVTGRAVDEQYF. CDR3 nucleotides: TGTGCCAGCAGCTTAGTCACCGGGAGGGCCGTAGACGAGCAGTACTTC.

The J gene is TRBJ2-3, the V gene TRBV7-2, with TRBD2 matching over 7 bases. The ends lost 1 base at V and 3 bases at J; junction bases unmatched: 4. CDR1 and CDR2 (germline): SGHTA, FQGNSA. The CDR3 is 15 residues long. Here the CDR3 DNA reads TGTGCCAGCAGCTTAGGCGGGAGCAGAACAGATACGCAGTATTTT. Its protein product is CASSLGGSRTDTQYF.

The genes are TRBV7-9 and TRBJ1-1; D gene ambiguous. Germline V lookup: CDR1 SEHNR, CDR2 FQNEAQ (reference sequence). The CDR3 length is 13 residues. Trimming removed 1 base at V and 7 bases at J, with 10 bases between. The CDR3 DNA is TGTGCCAGCAGCTTAGTGGCCGGGGTTGAAGCTTTCTTT. This gives the protein CASSLVAGVEAFF.

This clone was detected once. One end of the junction varies from germline; a read error may be responsible. The CDR3 here is CASSLDRVYNEQFF. DNA for the CDR3: TGTGCTAGCAGCTTGGACAGGGTCTACAATGAGCAGTTCTTC. V and J are TRBV7-7 and TRBJ2-1, with 8 bases that match TRBD1. This CDR3 has 14 amino acids. Germline CDR1 and CDR2: SSHAT and FNYEAQ (reference sequence).